The rows below give T cell receptor beta chains drawn from one sample of a study of identical twins. TCRdb recomputed calls from the 5' RACE reads with MiXCR, one row per CDR3 protein. This table has 200,000 to 300,000 distinct CDR3 sequences, roughly a tenth appearing once. The sequenced material came from memory T cells sorted from blood. These receptors came from a man aged 50-59 years in good health. Both conserved end residues are part of each CDR3. The D gene is left open where the match is weak. A row's size may be missing; if present it is once, few, many or a size class.

clone_size	d_call	v_call	j_call	cdr3_nt	cdr3_aa
many	TRBD1	TRBV6-1	TRBJ1-5	TGTGCCAGCAGTGATCGGGACAGGGGAGGGAATCAGCCCCAGCATTTT	CASSDRDRGGNQPQHF
NA	NA	TRBV18	TRBJ2-3	TGTGCCAGCTCACCAGGGTTACTGTCTAGTGGTGATACGCAGTATTTT	CASSPGLLSSGDTQYF
NA	TRBD2	TRBV5-1	TRBJ2-1	TGCGCCAGCAGCTCTAAGCGGGAGCTTAACAATGAGCAGTTCTTC	CASSSKRELNNEQFF
NA	NA	TRBV7-6	TRBJ2-2	TGTGCCAGCAGCTTAGGGTCAGGCCAGGGCGGGGAGCTGTTTTTT	CASSLGSGQGGELFF
few	TRBD1	TRBV7-9	TRBJ2-2	TGTGCCAGCAGCTTACCCGGACAGGGGGCCGGGGAGCTGTTTTTT	CASSLPGQGAGELFF
many	TRBD2	TRBV3-1	TRBJ2-5	TGTGCCAGCAGCCAGTTAGCGGGAGGACCCAAGACCCAGTACTTC	CASSQLAGGPKTQYF
NA	NA	TRBV18	TRBJ1-1	TGTGCCAGCTCACCACCGGGCGGGTCGGCCACTGAAGCTTTCTTT	CASSPPGGSATEAFF
NA	NA	TRBV7-9	TRBJ2-1	TGTGCCAGCAGCGAAGGGACCAAGCAGTTCTTC	CASSEGTKQFF
NA	TRBD1	TRBV6-2/TRBV6-3	TRBJ2-5	TGTGCCAGCGGACTCGGGACAGTCCACTTC	CASGLGTVHF
many	TRBD1	TRBV5-5	TRBJ1-2	TGTGCCAGCAGCCGTGACAGGGAATACGGCTACACCTTC	CASSRDREYGYTF
NA	NA	TRBV19	TRBJ1-1	TGTGCCAGTAGTCAACAGGACTCTGAAGCTTTCTTT	CASSQQDSEAFF
many	NA	TRBV20-1	TRBJ2-7	TGCAGTGCAGCCGGGACCGCCGAGCAGTACTTC	CSAAGTAEQYF
once	NA	TRBV7-2	TRBJ2-3	TGTGCCAGCAGCTACGGGACTGCTAGCACAGATACGCAGTATTTT	CASSYGTASTDTQYF
NA	TRBD1	TRBV29-1	TRBJ2-7	TGCAGCGTTGTGGAGACAGGGGATCCCCACGAGCAGTACTTC	CSVVETGDPHEQYF
many	NA	TRBV4-3	TRBJ1-2	TGCGCCAGCAGCCAAGAGGCTGCGAACTATGGCTACACCTTC	CASSQEAANYGYTF
NA	NA	TRBV18	TRBJ2-3	TGTGCCAGCTCACGCGATTACAGGGCAGATACGCAGTATTTT	CASSRDYRADTQYF
NA	NA	TRBV12-3/TRBV12-4	TRBJ2-7	TGTGCCAGCAGTTTTGACAGAACCGAGCAGTACTTC	CASSFDRTEQYF